This T cell receptor (beta chain) was sequenced in a study of T cell changes during pregnancy in multiple sclerosis. TCRdb keeps only in-frame clones here, not all; method: immunoSEQ multiplex PCR. This sample has 25,000 to 40,000 clones; roughly 91% occur once, and the top ten carry approximately 3.9%. The TCR comes from a female donor in good health, enrolled as a control in a pregnancy study. The sample here was CD8+ T cells from peripheral blood mononuclear cells, taken in the second trimester of pregnancy.

The CDR3 nucleotides are TGCGCCAGCAGCCAAGGCTTGGGGCCAGAGCAGTACTTC. Translated: CASSQGLGPEQYF. This chain links TRBV4-1 with TRBJ2-7; TRBD1 might be the D (5 bases). The germline V gene encodes CDR1 MGHRA and CDR2 YSYEKL. V lost 1 base to trimming and J lost 7 bases, with 11 bases between them. The CDR3 contains 13 residues.